This is a list of T cell receptor beta chains from one sample in a study of blood T cell repertoires in COVID-19. Using immunoSEQ multiplex PCR, the repertoire was profiled, and TCRdb retains in-frame clones only, with some absent. The table records over 50,000 clones, roughly 87% of them present only once. Specimen: peripheral blood. These receptors all stem from a man aged 45 to 65 with active COVID-19. The CDR3 runs from the conserved cysteine through the conserved F or W. Each record gives: CDR3 DNA, CDR3 protein, J gene, clone size, D gene, V gene. A D gene is named only where the DNA matches it firmly. Expanded clones get a size class; other rows say once, few or many, or leave the size out.

TGTGCCAGCAGCCTTCACAGGGCAACTAATGAAAAACTGTTTTTT	CASSLHRATNEKLFF	TRBJ1-4	.	.	TRBV28
TGTGCCAGCAGACTCAACCCCAGGGGGGAGACCCAGTACTTC	CASRLNPRGETQYF	TRBJ2-5	.	TRBD1	TRBV6-6
TGTGCCAGCAGCGTAGGATTACAAGGGGCCGGCACTGAAGCTTTCTTT	CASSVGLQGAGTEAFF	TRBJ1-1	.	.	TRBV9
TGTGCCAGCAGTTTACGGGCGGCACGGGGTAACTATGGCTACACCTTC	CASSLRAARGNYGYTF	TRBJ1-2	.	.	TRBV28
TGTGCCAGCAGCTTTGGAGCCGGGGAGCTGTTTTTT	CASSFGAGELFF	TRBJ2-2	.	.	TRBV7-9
TGCGCCAGCAGCCAAGATTCGGGCGGGAAGGCAGATACGCAGTATTTT	CASSQDSGGKADTQYF	TRBJ2-3	.	.	TRBV4-3
TGTGCCTCTCAAAGGACATCTCAAGAGACCCAGTACTTC	CASQRTSQETQYF	TRBJ2-5	.	.	TRBV9
TGTGCCAGCAGCAAGCGGCTAGCGGGAAACAATGAGCAGTTCTTC	CASSKRLAGNNEQFF	TRBJ2-1	.	TRBD2	TRBV7-3
TGTGCCACCAGTGCCCCGGGACTAGCGGGGGGGTCCCAGTACCAAGAGACCCAGTACTTC	CATSAPGLAGGSQYQETQYF	TRBJ2-5	.	TRBD2	TRBV24-1
TGTGCCAGTAGTATTCCAGGGGTTGGAAACACCATATATTTT	CASSIPGVGNTIYF	TRBJ1-3	.	.	TRBV19
TGTGCCAGCAGCTCCGGACTAGGCGAGCAGTACTTC	CASSSGLGEQYF	TRBJ2-7	.	TRBD2	TRBV28
TGTGCCAGCAGCTTAGGCAGGGGATCAGATACGCAGTATTTT	CASSLGRGSDTQYF	TRBJ2-3	once	.	TRBV7-9
TGTGCCAGCATCTCCGGCCAACAGGGGAAGTCACCCCTCCACTTT	CASISGQQGKSPLHF	TRBJ1-6	.	TRBD1	TRBV28
TGTGCCAGCAGTATTAGCTTGGTGAACACTGAAGCTTTCTTT	CASSISLVNTEAFF	TRBJ1-1	.	.	TRBV28
TGTGCCAGCAGGGGGGGACAGAATAAGGCTTTCTTT	CASRGGQNKAFF	TRBJ1-1	.	TRBD1	TRBV12-3/TRBV12-4
TGTGCCAGCAGTCCCCGGGACAGGGGAAGTGGCTACACCTTC	CASSPRDRGSGYTF	TRBJ1-2	once	TRBD1	TRBV27
TGTGCCAACAAGGCCCAAGGGGCCACTGAAGCTTTCTTT	CANKAQGATEAFF	TRBJ1-1	.	.	TRBV18
TGTGCCAGCAGGCACCTAGGAACCGGGGAGCTGTTTTTT	CASRHLGTGELFF	TRBJ2-2	.	.	TRBV27
TGTGCCAGCAGGGGGACAGGGACGGGATCCTATAATTCACCCCTCCACTTT	CASRGTGTGSYNSPLHF	TRBJ1-6	.	TRBD1	TRBV28
TGTGCCAGCAGTCGGACTAGCGGGGGGGCCAATGAGCAGTACTTC	CASSRTSGGANEQYF	TRBJ2-7	.	TRBD2	TRBV7-2
TGTGCCAGTACTCGGCCAGGGGCGCCCTACGAGCAGTACTTC	CASTRPGAPYEQYF	TRBJ2-7	once	.	TRBV19
TGTGCCAGTAGTAGGCGGGCTCTAAGGACCTACAATGAGCAGTTCTTC	CASSRRALRTYNEQFF	TRBJ2-1	.	.	TRBV19
TGTGCCAGCAGCTTAGGGACACTTAACACCGGGGAGCTGTTTTTT	CASSLGTLNTGELFF	TRBJ2-2	.	.	TRBV7-6
TGCGCCAGCAGCCCGGGACAGGGACCGAATTCACCCCTCCACTTT	CASSPGQGPNSPLHF	TRBJ1-6	.	TRBD1	TRBV5-1
TGTGCCAGTAGTATTCAGGTATCGGCCGGGGAGCTGTTTTTT	CASSIQVSAGELFF	TRBJ2-2	.	.	TRBV19
TGTGCCAGCACCCACAGGGGGTACACCGGGGAGCTGTTTTTT	CASTHRGYTGELFF	TRBJ2-2	.	.	TRBV12-1
TGTGCCAGCAGTTTGAGGTACCGGGACAGCACGTTTTTT	CASSLRYRDSTFF	TRBJ1-3	.	TRBD1	TRBV28
TGTGCCAGCAGCCTAGCAGCGTCCTACGAGCAGTACTTC	CASSLAASYEQYF	TRBJ2-7	.	.	TRBV11-2
TGCGCCAGCAGCCAAGATTGGACAATTAGCAATCAGCCCCAGCATTTT	CASSQDWTISNQPQHF	TRBJ1-5	.	.	TRBV4-3
TGTGCCTGGGGGAGGGGGACAGGGACATACGAGCAGTACTTC	CAWGRGTGTYEQYF	TRBJ2-7	.	TRBD1	TRBV30
TGTGCCAGCAGCCGGGGAGGGAATTCACCCCTCCACTTT	CASSRGGNSPLHF	TRBJ1-6	.	.	TRBV3-1/TRBV3-2
TGTGCCAGCAGCCAAGGCCTCGGGCAGGGGATTTCCGGCAATGAGCAGTTCTTC	CASSQGLGQGISGNEQFF	TRBJ2-1	once	.	TRBV3-1/TRBV3-2
TGCGCCAGCAGCCAAGAACACAGGGCCTCCTACGAGCAGTACTTC	CASSQEHRASYEQYF	TRBJ2-7	few	.	TRBV4-3
TGTGCCAGCCGGGTAACAGGAGCCCTTGTGGAAAAACTGTTTTTT	CASRVTGALVEKLFF	TRBJ1-4	.	.	TRBV6-7
TGTGCCAGCAGCTTAGAGCAGGGCTATGGCTACACCTTC	CASSLEQGYGYTF	TRBJ1-2	.	.	TRBV7-9
TGTGCCAGCAGCTTATCGCGCGGAACAGATACGCAGTATTTT	CASSLSRGTDTQYF	TRBJ2-3	few	.	TRBV7-2
TGTGCCAGCAGTTACAGTCCCGCGAATTACGAGCAGTACTTC	CASSYSPANYEQYF	TRBJ2-7	.	.	TRBV6-5
TGTGCCAGCAGACTAGCGGAGGCCCAAGAGACCCAGTACTTC	CASRLAEAQETQYF	TRBJ2-5	.	TRBD2	TRBV2
TGTGCCAGCAGCCCGCCGGTTCCGCTCGAACCTTATGAAAAACTGTTTTTT	CASSPPVPLEPYEKLFF	TRBJ1-4	.	.	TRBV3-1/TRBV3-2
TGTGCCAGCAGCCAAGTCTGGCAGGGGCCTTACGAGCAGTACTTC	CASSQVWQGPYEQYF	TRBJ2-7	.	.	TRBV3-1/TRBV3-2
TGTGCTAGCAGCTTAGGTACTCCCAGCACAGATACGCAGTATTTT	CASSLGTPSTDTQYF	TRBJ2-3	.	.	TRBV7-7